The present entry profiles one T cell receptor (beta chain) with its context. The antigen is not known. Unstimulated regulatory T cells (CD4+CD25+CD127-), CD4+CD25- non-regulatory cells, CD4 and CD8 cells were FACS-sorted from thawed PBMCs. Thawed PBMCs were rested overnight at 37°C with 150 to 200 IU/ml IL-2 before regulatory T cell sorting. Using immunoSEQ multiplex PCR, the repertoire was profiled, and TCRdb retains in-frame clones only, with some absent. This sample carries roughly 64,000 clones, roughly 98% of them seen once, and the ten largest clones take approximately 0.34%. These data belong to a study of Tregs in tolerant kidney transplant recipients. The CDR3 loop spans 15 amino acids. V lost 2 bases to trimming and J lost 1 base, with 11 bases between them. Germline V gene sequence: CDR1 MGHRA, CDR2 YSYEKL. Study-wide points: Tregs expanded with activated donor B cells seemed most donor-specific.

Material: Tregs from blood, obtained before the transplant. The chain uses TRBV4-1 and TRBJ1-1; D gene uncertain. The clonotype was recovered from a human donor who received a combined kidney and bone marrow transplant. The CDR3 is CASSQLPQANTEAFF. CDR3 nucleotides: TGCGCCAGCAGCCAACTACCGCAGGCGAACACTGAAGCTTTCTTT.